This is a list of T cell receptor beta chains from one sample in a study of Ad26.COV2.S vaccination and SARS-CoV-2 variants. TCRdb's copy holds only in-frame clones and misses some; the assay was immunoSEQ multiplex PCR. The repertoire has 380,000 or so clones, roughly 85% of them found once; the top ten carry more than 7%. The input for sequencing was peripheral blood, taken in a trial of Ad26.COV2.S vaccine versus placebo. The source is a person aged 18 to 59 who received the Ad26.COV2.S COVID-19 vaccine or a placebo. CDR3s include the opening cysteine and the closing phenylalanine or tryptophan. A D gene is named only where the DNA matches it firmly. Clone size appears in some rows only: once, few, many, or a class for an expanded clone.

v_call	clone_size	j_call	d_call	cdr3_nt	cdr3_aa
TRBV10-3	-	TRBJ2-7	-	TGTGCCATCAGTGACCGGGACGAGAGGCAGTACTTC	CAISDRDERQYF
TRBV29-1	once	TRBJ1-2	TRBD1	TGCAGCGCCCTCCCGGGACAGGAGACCTATGGCTACACCTTC	CSALPGQETYGYTF
TRBV4-2	-	TRBJ1-2	-	TGTGCCAGCAGCCAAGGTCAAAACTATGGCTACACCTTC	CASSQGQNYGYTF
TRBV10-3	-	TRBJ1-2	-	TGTGCCATCAGTGAGTCGATTATAAACCCCACTTCACGGATGGTTTCTAACTATGGCTACACCTTC	CAISESIINPTSRMVSNYGYTF
TRBV6-5	once	TRBJ1-2	-	TGTGCCGCCCGGGGGGATAGCCCCTATGGCTACACCTTC	CAARGDSPYGYTF
TRBV2	-	TRBJ1-5	TRBD1	TGTGCCAGCAGTGGACAGGGGGGGAATCAGCCCCAGCATTTT	CASSGQGGNQPQHF
TRBV10-3	few	TRBJ1-5	-	TGTGCCATCAGTGGTCAGGCAAGGCAGCCCCAGCATTTT	CAISGQARQPQHF
TRBV28	-	TRBJ1-3	-	TGTGCCAGCAGTTTAACGTCTCAAAGAGGAAACACCATATATTTT	CASSLTSQRGNTIYF
TRBV24-1	-	TRBJ1-1	-	TGTGCCACCAGCTTCAACACTGAAGCTTTCTTT	CATSFNTEAFF
TRBV19	-	TRBJ2-7	TRBD1	TGTGCCACCCAGGGGGTACGCTACGAGCAGTACTTC	CATQGVRYEQYF
TRBV11-3	-	TRBJ1-1	-	TGTGCCAGCAGCCCCGACAGTAACACTGAAGCTTTCTTT	CASSPDSNTEAFF
TRBV7-7	-	TRBJ2-3	-	TGTGCCAGCAGCTTAAACCCTGGGACAGATACGCAGTATTTT	CASSLNPGTDTQYF
TRBV6-5	-	TRBJ1-5	TRBD1	TGTGCCAGCAGTTACTCGAGGACAGGAGCAGGGCCCCAGCATTTT	CASSYSRTGAGPQHF
TRBV5-6	-	TRBJ1-6	-	TGTGCCAGCAGCAGGGGCCCCCGAGGGGCCTCACCCCTCCACTTT	CASSRGPRGASPLHF
TRBV7-3	-	TRBJ2-3	TRBD2	TGTGCCAGCAGCTCCGACGGGGGGTACACAGATACGCAGTATTTT	CASSSDGGYTDTQYF
TRBV7-9	-	TRBJ1-1	-	TGTGCCAGCAGCTTAGGGACAGACACTGAAGCTTTCTTT	CASSLGTDTEAFF
TRBV9	few	TRBJ2-7	-	TGTGCCAGCAGCCCAGCGGTGCGGACCTACGAGCAGTACTTC	CASSPAVRTYEQYF
TRBV13	-	TRBJ2-7	-	TGTGCCAGCAGCTTACTGTTCTACGAGCAGTACTTC	CASSLLFYEQYF
TRBV2	few	TRBJ1-4	TRBD1	TGTGCCAGCAGTGTGGGGGGACCTCCGGGACAGCGGAATGAAAAACTGTTTTTT	CASSVGGPPGQRNEKLFF
TRBV7-2	-	TRBJ2-1	TRBD2	TGTGCCAGCAGCTTATGGGTGACTAGCGGGTCCAATGAGCAGTTCTTC	CASSLWVTSGSNEQFF
TRBV7-8	-	TRBJ2-3	TRBD2	TGTGCCAGCACCCGAGCGGGAGGAATAGATACGCAGTATTTT	CASTRAGGIDTQYF
TRBV6-5	-	TRBJ1-1	-	TGTGCCAGCAGTTACGAGGCGGTGAACACTGAAGCTTTCTTT	CASSYEAVNTEAFF
TRBV6-7	-	TRBJ2-3	-	TGTGCCAGCAGGTCGGGGCGGACTCTTATCACAGATACGCAGTATTTT	CASRSGRTLITDTQYF
TRBV19	-	TRBJ2-3	-	TGTGCCAGTAGGAGGACAGACACAGATACGCAGTATTTT	CASRRTDTDTQYF
TRBV25-1	-	TRBJ2-3	-	TGTGCCAGCAGTGCTGGGACTACGCAGTATTTT	CASSAGTTQYF
TRBV6-5	-	TRBJ1-3	-	TGTGCCAGCAGTCTCGGACGGTCCTCTGGAAACACCATATATTTT	CASSLGRSSGNTIYF
TRBV9	-	TRBJ1-2	-	TGTGCCAGCAGCGTGGGGGGTGGCGGCTACACCTTC	CASSVGGGGYTF
TRBV9	-	TRBJ2-1	TRBD2	TGTGCCAGCAGCGTTCAAGGGGCTAGCGGGAGCGGTCCCTACAATGAGCAGTTCTTC	CASSVQGASGSGPYNEQFF
TRBV28	-	TRBJ1-2	TRBD1	TGTGCCAGCAGTACCCCAGGGGGTGAGATCTATGGCTACACCTTC	CASSTPGGEIYGYTF
TRBV18	once	TRBJ2-3	-	TGTGCCAGCTCACCACCCAGTTTCGTACATACGCAGTATTTT	CASSPPSFVHTQYF
TRBV15	-	TRBJ2-1	TRBD2	TGTGCCACCAGACTATCGGGACCCGGGACTAGCGGGAGTTGGGGCGGTAGCTATGAGCAGTTCTTC	CATRLSGPGTSGSWGGSYEQFF
TRBV7-3	-	TRBJ1-5	-	TGTGCCAGCAGCTCTGACTCGGGCGGCAATCAGCCCCAGCATTTT	CASSSDSGGNQPQHF
TRBV7-8	-	TRBJ1-2	-	TGTGCCAGCAGCCCGCGGCAGGGTGGGCAGGGCGGCTACACCTTC	CASSPRQGGQGGYTF
TRBV13	-	TRBJ1-1	-	TGTGCCAGCAGTTCCCCGGCGAGGGTTGCCCTTGAAGCTTTCTTT	CASSSPARVALEAFF
TRBV6-5	-	TRBJ2-7	-	TGTGCCAGCAGTTACTCCCTAACGGGGACCTACGAGCAGTACTTC	CASSYSLTGTYEQYF
TRBV2	-	TRBJ1-1	-	TGTGCCAGCAGTGAAGAGGGTTGGGACACTGAAGCTTTCTTT	CASSEEGWDTEAFF
TRBV27	-	TRBJ1-2	-	TGTGCCAGCAGTTTTGGGGGCGGAGGCTACACCTTC	CASSFGGGGYTF
TRBV6-5	once	TRBJ1-6	-	TGTGCCAGCAGTTACCAGGGTAATTCACCCCTCCACTTT	CASSYQGNSPLHF
TRBV2	-	TRBJ2-1	-	TGTGCCAGGGCTAGCAGGGTGGGAGGCATTGGACGGCATGAGCAGTTCTTC	CARASRVGGIGRHEQFF
TRBV18	-	TRBJ2-2	-	TGTGCCAGCTCACCAAACGTGGACGTAACCGGGGAGCTGTTTTTT	CASSPNVDVTGELFF
TRBV19	-	TRBJ2-3	TRBD2	TGTGCCAGTAGTATTAACGGCGGGAGGACTACAGATACGCAGTATTTT	CASSINGGRTTDTQYF
TRBV10-3	-	TRBJ2-7	-	TGTGCCATCAGTGAGTCCCGAAGTCTGTGGGCACAGTCCAGCTCCTACGAGCAGTACTTC	CAISESRSLWAQSSSYEQYF
TRBV9	-	TRBJ2-5	TRBD2	TGTGCCAGCAGCGTAGCCCCTCTAGCGGGGGGTAGTGAGACCCAGTACTTC	CASSVAPLAGGSETQYF
TRBV5-1	-	TRBJ1-1	-	TGCGCCAGCAGCTGGACCGGGACGAATGCCGCGAATGCTTTCTTT	CASSWTGTNAANAFF
TRBV5-1	-	TRBJ2-7	TRBD2	TGCGCCAGCAGCTTGGGGATCTCAGGCGGGGGATCCCACGAGCAGTACTTC	CASSLGISGGGSHEQYF
TRBV7-9	few	TRBJ2-1	TRBD1	TGTGCAGTCAGTCCTCCGGACAGGGGGCAGGATGAGCAGTTCTTC	CAVSPPDRGQDEQFF
TRBV18	-	TRBJ2-1	-	TGTGCCAGCTCACCCGGGCGGCAAAGCGGAAATGAGCAGTTCTTC	CASSPGRQSGNEQFF
TRBV2	-	TRBJ2-3	TRBD2	TGTGCCAGCAGTTCGCGGGAAGCGGGGATAACAGATACGCAGTATTTT	CASSSREAGITDTQYF
TRBV19	-	TRBJ2-7	-	TGTGCCAGTAGCCCCCGCCCCACCACCTACGAGCAGTACTTC	CASSPRPTTYEQYF
TRBV7-9	-	TRBJ2-7	-	TGTGCGAGCGGGTCCGACGAGCAGTACTTC	CASGSDEQYF
TRBV24-1	-	TRBJ1-5	TRBD1	TGTGCCACCAGTGATGGGGACAGGGGTCGCAATCAGCCCCAGCATTTT	CATSDGDRGRNQPQHF
TRBV15	-	TRBJ2-7	-	TGTGCCACCAGCAGGCCAAGCAACAGGGACGAGCAGTACTTC	CATSRPSNRDEQYF
TRBV2	once	TRBJ2-1	-	TGTGCCACCCGAACCCGTTCATACTCCTACAATGAGCAGTTCTTC	CATRTRSYSYNEQFF
TRBV4-1	-	TRBJ2-5	-	TGCGCCAGCAGCCACTCATGGACTACCCTTTCAGAGACCCAGTACTTC	CASSHSWTTLSETQYF
TRBV12-5	few	TRBJ1-1	-	TGTGCTAGTGGTTTGCGGTCAGAGTTCACTGAAGCTTTCTTT	CASGLRSEFTEAFF
TRBV5-1	-	TRBJ2-3	-	TGCGCCAGCAGCTTGCTGACAGGAGATACGCAGTATTTT	CASSLLTGDTQYF
TRBV28	-	TRBJ1-3	TRBD1	TGTGCCAGCAGTTTCTGGCAGGGGGCTAGAAACACCATATATTTT	CASSFWQGARNTIYF
TRBV4-3	-	TRBJ2-1	-	TGCGCCAGCAGCCAAGATAGACACATCGGGAATGAGCAGTTCTTC	CASSQDRHIGNEQFF